This T cell receptor beta chain was retrieved from a study of T cells in localized non-small cell lung cancer. Harvested at least 2 cm beyond the tumor margin, adjacent lung showed no atypia. Trimming cost V 4 bases and J 0 bases, with 7 bases left between them. The germline V gene has CDR1 SNHLY and CDR2 FYNNEI. This CDR3 comprises 14 residues. Comment on this clone: Its target is unknown.

Study observations and caveats: Longer survival (overall) was linked to higher T cell density in blood. In adjacent lung appeared a median 57 of the top 100 tumor clones. There was higher T cell clonality in uninvolved adjacent lung than in tumor, and it was highest there.

TCRdb keeps only in-frame clones here, not all; method: immunoSEQ multiplex PCR. The repertoire consists of about 2,000 clones, with around 20% occurring once and the leading ten covering around 7.7%. This clonotype was sampled from a woman aged 40-75 years with stage I lung adenocarcinoma. Material: normal lung tissue next to the tumor, obtained before any cancer treatment. The chain links TRBV2 to TRBJ1-5, with D unclear. The CDR3 DNA sequence: TGTGCCAGCAGTGGTGTAAATAGCAATCAGCCCCAGCATTTT. Residues: CASSGVNSNQPQHF.